The rows below give T cell receptor beta chains drawn from one sample of a study of CD8 T cells in Susac syndrome. TCRdb recomputed calls from the immunoSEQ multiplex PCR reads with MiXCR, one row per CDR3 protein. This sample has more than 100,000 distinct CDR3 sequences, with over 90% found just once. The sample taken for sequencing was CD4+ T cells from PBMCs. The receptor source for this set is a human donor in good health. CDR3s include the opening cysteine and the closing phenylalanine or tryptophan. The D gene is left open where the match is weak. Rows give clone size only sometimes, using once, few, many, or a class for an expanded clone.

size,V,D,J,CDR3,DNA
.,TRBV7-2,TRBD1,TRBJ2-7,CASSTDRGRGEQYF,TGTGCCAGCAGCACTGACAGGGGGCGCGGCGAGCAGTACTTC
.,TRBV30,TRBD1,TRBJ2-1,CAWSRDRGKGEQFF,TGTGCCTGGAGTCGGGACAGGGGGAAGGGTGAGCAGTTCTTC
.,TRBV15,TRBD2,TRBJ2-7,CATSRVLAGSYEQYF,TGTGCCACCAGCAGAGTGCTAGCGGGATCTTACGAGCAGTACTTC
.,TRBV29-1,.,TRBJ1-1,CSAGQTTNTEAFF,TGCAGCGCCGGACAGACGACGAACACTGAAGCTTTCTTT
once,TRBV20-1,.,TRBJ1-5,CSATGDNQPQHF,TGCAGTGCTACAGGGGATAACCAGCCCCAGCATTTT
once,TRBV3-1,.,TRBJ1-1,CASSQGAKNTEAFF,TGTGCCAGCAGCCAAGGGGCTAAGAACACTGAAGCTTTCTTT
.,TRBV5-6,.,TRBJ2-1,CASSPRAFAYNEQFF,TGTGCCAGCAGCCCCCGGGCATTTGCCTACAATGAGCAGTTCTTC
.,TRBV5-1,TRBD2,TRBJ2-5,CASSLVASGGETQYF,TGCGCCAGCAGCTTGGTAGCCAGCGGGGGAGAGACCCAGTACTTC
.,TRBV29-1,.,TRBJ2-1,CSVQGSGGLLRFF,TGCAGCGTCCAAGGGTCCGGGGGGCTCCTCCGGTTCTTC
once,TRBV20-1,TRBD1,TRBJ2-1,CSAPEGQESSYNEQFF,TGCAGTGCCCCAGAGGGACAGGAGAGCTCCTACAATGAGCAGTTCTTC
.,TRBV5-1,.,TRBJ2-5,CASSLSSRTRETQYF,TGCGCCAGCAGCTTGTCGTCACGGACACGAGAGACCCAGTACTTC
.,TRBV20-1,.,TRBJ2-2,CSAPRLAIGELFF,TGCAGTGCCCCCAGGCTGGCCATAGGGGAGCTGTTTTTT
.,TRBV24-1,TRBD2,TRBJ2-1,CATSDFFAGGLNEQFF,TGTGCCACCAGTGATTTTTTTGCGGGAGGGTTGAATGAGCAGTTCTTC
.,TRBV27,TRBD2,TRBJ2-3,CASSFRPPALPTSGRLGVSDTQYF,TGTGCCAGCAGTTTCCGCCCTCCAGCACTTCCGACTAGCGGGAGGTTGGGGGTTTCAGATACGCAGTATTTT
.,TRBV1,.,TRBJ2-5,CTSSLPSREEGDTQYF,TGCACCAGCAGCCTCCCATCCCGGGAAGAGGGGGACACCCAGTACTTC
once,TRBV4-1,TRBD2,TRBJ2-1,CASSPPSGMAHEQFF,TGCGCCAGCAGCCCCCCTAGCGGGATGGCGCATGAGCAGTTCTTC
.,TRBV29-1,.,TRBJ2-7,CSVGQLEQYF,TGCAGCGTTGGACAGCTGGAGCAGTACTTC
.,TRBV12-3/TRBV12-4,.,TRBJ1-2,CASSPGGGYGYTF,TGTGCCAGCAGCCCCGGAGGGGGGTATGGCTACACCTTC
once,TRBV30,.,TRBJ1-2,CAWSNSRGLGYTF,TGTGCCTGGAGTAATTCTCGGGGGCTTGGCTACACCTTC
.,TRBV6-5,.,TRBJ2-5,CASSYSWRETQYF,TGTGCCAGCAGTTACTCGTGGAGGGAGACCCAGTACTTC
.,TRBV7-2,TRBD1,TRBJ1-5,CASSSQGAGQPQHF,TGTGCCAGCAGCTCACAGGGGGCTGGTCAGCCCCAGCATTTT
.,TRBV12-3/TRBV12-4,.,TRBJ2-5,CASSYLAARQETQYF,TGTGCCAGCAGTTACCTGGCAGCTCGACAAGAGACCCAGTACTTC
few,TRBV29-1,.,TRBJ2-5,CSVGTAQETQYF,TGCAGCGTTGGGACTGCCCAAGAGACCCAGTACTTC
.,TRBV12-3/TRBV12-4,.,TRBJ1-1,CASSSWVEAFF,TGTGCCAGCAGTTCCTGGGTCGAAGCTTTCTTT
.,TRBV3-1,TRBD2,TRBJ2-2,CASSHIAGVGTGELFF,TGTGCCAGCAGCCACATAGCGGGAGTGGGTACCGGGGAGCTGTTTTTT
.,TRBV7-9,.,TRBJ2-1,CASSPGGPYNEQFF,TGTGCCAGCAGCCCCGGAGGACCGTACAATGAGCAGTTCTTC
.,TRBV10-3,.,TRBJ2-5,CAISEGYLPKETQYF,TGTGCCATCAGTGAGGGCTACCTCCCCAAAGAGACCCAGTACTTC
.,TRBV7-2,.,TRBJ2-7,CASSLGYGFAYEQYF,TGTGCCAGCAGCTTAGGGTACGGATTCGCCTACGAGCAGTACTTC
.,TRBV10-3,.,TRBJ1-5,CAISEGRQAISNQPQHF,TGTGCCATCAGTGAGGGGCGTCAGGCGATTAGCAATCAGCCCCAGCATTTT
.,TRBV29-1,.,TRBJ2-7,CSVLKLKGSSYEQYF,TGCAGCGTTCTTAAACTGAAAGGGAGCTCCTACGAGCAGTACTTC
.,TRBV14,.,TRBJ2-7,CASSLREPYEQYF,TGTGCCAGCAGCCTTCGGGAACCCTACGAGCAGTACTTC
once,TRBV2,TRBD1,TRBJ2-7,CASSSNRGPSSYEQYF,TGTGCCAGCAGTTCTAACAGGGGTCCGAGCTCCTACGAGCAGTACTTC